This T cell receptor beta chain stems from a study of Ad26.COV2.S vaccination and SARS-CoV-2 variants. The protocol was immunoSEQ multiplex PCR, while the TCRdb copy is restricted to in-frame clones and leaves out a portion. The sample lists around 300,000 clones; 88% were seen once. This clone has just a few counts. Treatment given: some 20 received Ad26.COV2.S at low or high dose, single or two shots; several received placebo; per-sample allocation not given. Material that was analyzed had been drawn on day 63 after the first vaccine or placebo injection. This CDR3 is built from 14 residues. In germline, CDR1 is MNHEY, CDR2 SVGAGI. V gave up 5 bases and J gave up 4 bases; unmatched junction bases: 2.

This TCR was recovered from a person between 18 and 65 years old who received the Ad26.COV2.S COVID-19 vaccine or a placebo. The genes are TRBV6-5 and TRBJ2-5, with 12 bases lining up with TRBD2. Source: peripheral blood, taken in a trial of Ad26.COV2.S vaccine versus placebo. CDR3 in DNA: TGTGCCAGCAGTCTAGCGGGGGGGCGAGAGACCCAGTACTTC. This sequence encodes CASSLAGGRETQYF.